This record looks at one T cell receptor beta chain sequence and its context. Its antigen is still unknown. These data originate in a study of T cell repertoires in cytomegalovirus infection. About the research overall: Indications came from public TCR beta signatures; they pointed to CMV infection and to a matching HLA type. Findings of the study overall: The cumulative frequency of public TCR beta families identified carriers of CMV plus the relevant HLA. HLA-C-restricted TCR beta clonotypes specific for CMV led the ex vivo response.

The germline V and J ends were trimmed by 6 bases and 2 bases, with 19 bases remaining between them. Germline CDR1 SQVTM, CDR2 ANQGSEA. The CDR3 is made up of 15 amino acids. TCRdb ran MiXCR on the reads and lists one entry per CDR3 protein. This table has roughly 250,000 distinct CDR3 sequences, approximately 22% appearing once. The source of this sequence is a human donor in good health (CMV status not recorded). Some clones in this sample may be carry-over from other donors' samples. The chain employs TRBV29-1 and TRBJ1-1; D is perhaps TRBD1 (6 bases). Material: CD8+ T cells from PBMCs. The CDR3 nucleotides are TGCAGCGTCCCGCGGGGGGCTCAACCAAACACTGAAGCTTTCTTT. Amino acids: CSVPRGAQPNTEAFF.